The clone carrying this TCR beta chain was observed a few times. Its antigen is not known. A library of TCRbeta sequences, prepared with unique molecular identifiers, was generated. Each CDR3 protein gets one entry after TCRdb re-called the PCR reads with MiXCR. The sample shows roughly 490,000 distinct CDR3 sequences, about an eighth of them seen only once. This sample was included in a study of T-cell reconstitution after alpha-beta-depleted transplantation in children. Findings and limits, study-wide: About two months after transplant, alpha-beta T cells reportedly came from several hundred expanded graft clones. Fresh T-cell production supplied most of the T-cell counts and diversity seen one year after transplant.

The germline V gene encodes CDR1 SGHRS and CDR2 YFSETQ. The CDR3 loop spans 16 amino acids. Trimming removed 4 bases from V and 1 base from J; junction bases left unmatched: 4. Sequenced here: PBMCs, mostly from graft donor cells, sampled 180 days after TCRalphabeta/CD19-depleted stem cell transplant. This TCR derives from a female patient aged 2 to 10 who had a stem cell transplant for aplastic anemia, so the T cells may come from the graft donor. The chain carries TRBV5-1 and TRBJ2-2; 10 nucleotides align to TRBD1. The CDR3 DNA follows: TGCGCCAGCAGCGGCGACAGGGGGCGGAACACCGGGGAGCTGTTTTTT. Translation: CASSGDRGRNTGELFF.